The clone carrying this TCR beta chain was recorded many times. Its antigen is undetermined. The TCRbeta library incorporated unique molecular identifiers. TCRdb re-derived calls from the PCR reads in MiXCR, one entry per CDR3 protein. This sample has 600,000 to 700,000 distinct CDR3 sequences, with 13% found just once. Germline CDR1 DFQATT, CDR2 SNEGSKA (reference sequence). V shed 5 bases and J shed 4 bases, with 15 bases lying between them. There are 13 residues in the CDR3. This sample is drawn from a study of T-cell reconstitution after alpha-beta-depleted transplantation in children. Whole-study results and caveats: At around two months after transplant, the alpha-beta T cells were reportedly derived from several hundred expanded clones that came from non-depleted graft cells.

The chain uses TRBV20-1 and TRBJ2-7; D may correspond to TRBD1 or TRBD2 (7 bases each). The TCR comes from a girl aged 2 to 10 with congenital amegakaryocytic thrombocytopenia, due to receive a stem cell transplant. The sample was PBMCs, taken before TCRalphabeta/CD19-depleted stem cell transplant. CDR3 nucleotide sequence: TGCAGTGCTCAACACAGGGGAGGGTACGAGCAGTACTTC. Amino acids: CSAQHRGGYEQYF.